Listed here are 14 T cell receptor beta chains from one sample, sequenced in a study of OX40 agonist ivuxolimab in advanced cancers. Profiled with immunoSEQ multiplex PCR; TCRdb holds only in-frame clones, not every one. The profile shows nearly 55,000 clones, about 89% of them singletons. The specimen comprised CD4+ or CD8+ T cells sorted from blood, sampled in a trial of the OX40 agonist ivuxolimab. These receptors originate from an adult with an advanced solid tumor such as melanoma, head and neck, liver or kidney cancer.

The chain carries TRBV12-5 and TRBJ2-5; D is perhaps TRBD1 (5 bases). Germline V lookup: CDR1 LGHNT, CDR2 FRNRAP. Trimming cost V 1 base and J 5 bases, with 5 bases left between them. CDR3 size: 12 residues. The CDR3 DNA reads as TGTGCTAGTGGTTTGGAGGGGGAGACCCAGTACTTC. Amino acids: CASGLEGETQYF.

The chain recombines TRBV25-1 with TRBJ2-2; 8 nucleotides agree with TRBD2. The CDR3 length is 16 residues. Germline loops: CDR1 MGHDK, CDR2 SYGVNS. Losses at the gene ends were 6 bases for V and 1 base for J; bases not matched to a gene: 7. The CDR3 DNA sequence: TGTGCCAGCAGGGAAAGCGCGGGAGGGAACACCGGGGAGCTGTTTTTT. It specifies CASRESAGGNTGELFF.

The CDR3 DNA reads TGTGCCAGCAGCCAAGATGTTGCGCTAGCGGGAGGTACAGATACGCAGTATTTT. Residues: CASSQDVALAGGTDTQYF. The chain is built from TRBV5-4 and TRBJ2-3, with TRBD2 matching 11 bases. This CDR3 is built from 18 residues. J gave up 3 bases and V 4 bases, and 13 bases lay outside the gene matches. Germline V lookup: CDR1 SGHNT, CDR2 YYREEE (reference sequence). The entire variable domain, with the rest obtained from reference TRBV5-4 and TRBJ2-3, is as follows: ETGVTQSPTHLIKTRGQQVTLRCSSQSGHNTVSWYQQALGQGPQFIFQYYREEENGRGNFPPRFSGLQFPNYSSELNVNALELDDSALYLCASSQDVALAGGTDTQYFGPGTRLTVL.

This clone came up once. The J gene is TRBJ2-1, the V gene TRBV6-6; no firm D call. Trimming stripped 2 bases from V and 2 bases from J, with 7 bases between. Germline V gene data show CDR1 as MNHNY and CDR2 as SVGAGI (reference sequence). The CDR3 has 14 amino acids. The CDR3 region is CASSYENTYNEQFF. CDR3 DNA sequence: TGTGCCAGCAGTTACGAGAATACCTACAATGAGCAGTTCTTC.

CDR3 in amino acids: CASSLDRYEQYF. In nucleotides, the CDR3 is TGTGCCAGCAGCTTAGATAGGTACGAGCAGTACTTC. The chain is built from TRBV11-2 and TRBJ2-7; D is uncertain. This CDR3 comprises 12 residues. CDR1 and CDR2 (germline): SGHAT, FQNNGV. Trimming cost V 0 bases and J 4 bases, with 4 bases left between them.

The chain employs TRBV9 and TRBJ1-4; 8 bases are a match to TRBD1. The trim removed 4 bases at V and 4 bases at J, leaving 12 bases unmatched. This CDR3 is 17 amino acids long. Germline V gene lookup returns CDR1 SGDLS and CDR2 YYNGEE. The CDR3 loop is CASSPAPGTGDNEKLFF. In DNA form, the CDR3 reads TGTGCCAGCAGCCCCGCTCCAGGGACAGGAGATAATGAAAAACTGTTTTTT.

The rearrangement links TRBV30 to TRBJ1-1, with D uncertain. The germline CDR1 and CDR2 sequences are GTSNPN and SVGIG (reference sequence). V lost 2 bases and J 7 bases, leaving 11 bases between the germline ends. The length of the CDR3 is 12 residues. In DNA, the CDR3 is TGTGCCTGGAGTAGCGGAAAAGGTGAAGCTTTCTTT. Translation: CAWSSGKGEAFF.

The rearrangement links TRBV5-8 to TRBJ1-3; D ambiguous. Germline assignment: CDR1 SGHTS and CDR2 YDEGEE. The CDR3 consists of 16 residues. With 0 bases removed from V and 0 bases from J, the gap between germline ends came to 10 bases. The CDR3 nucleotides are TGTGCCAGCAGCTTGGTGGCGGCTTACTCTGGAAACACCATATATTTT. It specifies CASSLVAAYSGNTIYF. The complete variable domain, with remaining parts taken from reference TRBV5-8 and TRBJ1-3, reads EAGVTQSPTHLIKTRGQQATLRCSPISGHTSVYWYQQALGLGLQFLLWYDEGEERNRGNFPPRFSGRQFPNYSSELNVNALELEDSALYLCASSLVAAYSGNTIYFGEGSWLTVV.

This clone appeared a single time. The DNA of the CDR3 is TGTGCCATCAGTAACACAGGGAACACTGAAGCTTTCTTT. Protein: CAISNTGNTEAFF. The chain links TRBV10-3 to TRBJ1-1; perhaps TRBD1 as D (5 bases). Trimming shortened V by 5 bases and J by 1 base, and 8 bases separated the two germline ends. Per the germline V gene, CDR1 is ENHRY and CDR2 is SYGVKD. The CDR3 contains 13 residues.

V and J are TRBV18 and TRBJ1-5; tentative D call: TRBD1 (6 bases). Germline V gene sequence: CDR1 KGHSH, CDR2 LQKENI. Trimming removed 3 bases from V and 4 bases from J, with 10 bases in between. This CDR3 contains 14 residues. CDR3 DNA: TGTGCCAGCTCACCTGGACAGCCGAATCAGCCCCAGCATTTT. This encodes CASSPGQPNQPQHF.

This clone has only one observation. The chain combines TRBV6-6 with TRBJ1-2; 9 bases align to TRBD1. Trimming cost V 8 bases and J 6 bases; bases outside gene matches: 7. CDR3 length: 13 amino acids. The germline V gene encodes CDR1 MNHNY and CDR2 SVGAGI (reference sequence). CDR3 coding DNA: TGTGCCAGCGGACCTACAGGGGGCGATGGCTACACCTTC. Translating it yields CASGPTGGDGYTF.

The chain joins TRBV29-1 to TRBJ2-3; 11 nucleotides match TRBD1. There are 12 residues in the CDR3. Looked up from germline, CDR1 is SQVTM and CDR2 is ANQGSEA. After removal of 6 bases from V and 5 bases from J, the junction contained 1 base not matched to a gene. CDR3 in amino acids: CSVGQGGDTQYF. CDR3 bases: TGCAGCGTGGGACAGGGGGGAGATACGCAGTATTTT.

The CDR3 spells CASSVAGAGAIGELFF. In DNA form, the CDR3 reads TGTGCCAGCAGCGTAGCCGGCGCAGGGGCCATCGGGGAGCTGTTTTTT. The chain employs TRBV9 and TRBJ2-2; a weak D match, TRBD1 (6 bases). This CDR3 has 16 residues. V was cut by 0 bases and J by 7 bases, with 16 bases left in between. Germline CDR1 and CDR2: SGDLS and YYNGEE.

The chain employs TRBV2 and TRBJ2-5, with a weak D call TRBD2 (5 bases). V lost 3 bases and J 2 bases, leaving 10 bases between the germline ends. CDR1 and CDR2 (germline): SNHLY, FYNNEI. The CDR3 spans 14 residues. The CDR3 DNA reads TGTGCCAGCAGTGATCAGAGGGCGCAAGAGACCCAGTACTTC. It encodes CASSDQRAQETQYF.